This T cell receptor beta chain was documented in a study of blood T cell repertoires in COVID-19. The CDR3 consists of 13 residues. Losses at the gene ends were 3 bases for V and 4 bases for J; bases not matched to a gene: 2. Germline loops: CDR1 KGHSH, CDR2 LQKENI. Data came from immunoSEQ multiplex PCR; TCRdb stores just in-frame clones and leaves some out. The sample consists of under 200,000 clones, over 70% of them appearing once. The V call is TRBV18, the J call TRBJ2-7; 8 positions agree with TRBD1. The specimen sequenced was PBMCs or T cells enriched from blood (not recorded which). The TCR originated in a woman aged 40 to 50 with acute COVID-19. Here the CDR3 DNA reads TGTGCCAGCTCACCGGGACAGGTTTACGAGCAGTACTTC. Translated, it gives CASSPGQVYEQYF.